This T cell receptor beta chain was sequenced during a study of T cell changes during pregnancy in multiple sclerosis (dated by TCRdb to the late 2010s). Broadly, across the study: Changes in the T cell repertoire over the course of pregnancy were examined in this study in women with multiple sclerosis.

Comments on this clone: Its antigen is still unknown. There are no base qualities to consult, and no much larger clone falls within one base.

The CDR3 goes from the cysteine to the phenylalanine over 14 residues. Only the CDR3 DNA stays, 42 bases, in frame from base 1. At the junction V is shortened by 0 bases and J by 5 bases; bases outside the gene matches: 2. Looking up the germline V gene yields CDR1 SGHRS and CDR2 YFSETQ. Library prep was done by the immunoSEQ multiplex PCR assay. TCRdb retrieved this table from immuneACCESS and kept in-frame rearrangements only. Not all clones are present; in checked studies, unresolved V genes account for under half, and no reason is known for the remainder. The sample contains 35,000 to 40,000 clones, about 91% of them found a single time. About 0.8% of the sample rests with the top ten.

The material sequenced was CD4+ T cells from peripheral blood mononuclear cells, taken in the third trimester of pregnancy. The chain employs TRBV5-1 and TRBJ2-7; TRBD2 lines up with 10 middle nucleotides. The source of this sequence is a female donor with multiple sclerosis, enrolled in a pregnancy study. The nucleotide sequence is given as TGCGCCAGCAGCTTGGGGCTAGCGGGAGACGAGCAGTACTTC. Its translation reads: CASSLGLAGDEQYF.